Below are 7 T cell receptor beta chains sequenced from a single sample in a study of CD8 T cells in Susac syndrome. Reverse transcription of roughly 0.45 to 1 ug RNA used random hexamers. MiXCR was run by TCRdb on the immunoSEQ multiplex PCR reads, yielding one entry per CDR3 protein. The repertoire consists of some 200,000 distinct CDR3 sequences, with approximately 95% occurring once and the leading ten covering 0.15% to 0.2%. The sample consisted of CD8+ T cells from PBMCs. The receptors come from a human donor with Susac syndrome.

The chain has TRBV6-5 and TRBJ2-7; 7 bases match TRBD1. The CDR3 loop spans 16 amino acids. Germline V gene data show CDR1 as MNHEY and CDR2 as SVGAGI. Trimming took 4 bases from V and 1 from J; bases not matched to a gene: 10. CDR3 sequence: CASSLRADRESYEQYF. In DNA, the CDR3 is TGTGCCAGCAGTTTAAGGGCTGACAGGGAGTCCTACGAGCAGTACTTC.

Only one count was recorded for this clonotype. The chain joins TRBV4-1 to TRBJ2-1, with TRBD2 identical over 9 bases. V was pared by 4 bases and J by 4 bases, with 14 bases of the junction left unmatched. The CDR3 extends over 18 amino acids. From germline, CDR1 is MGHRA and CDR2 YSYEKL. The CDR3 here is CASSLLAGVEVRYNEQFF. CDR3 bases: TGCGCCAGCAGCCTCTTAGCGGGAGTTGAGGTGCGGTACAATGAGCAGTTCTTC.

The chain joins TRBV4-1 to TRBJ2-7; 14 nucleotides agree with TRBD2. The V gene end was trimmed by 3 bases and the J gene end by 2 bases; junction bases not matched to a gene: 0. CDR1 MGHRA and CDR2 YSYEKL come from the germline V gene. The CDR3 is made up of 15 amino acids. CDR3 residues: CASSQGLAGAYEQYF. In nucleotides, the CDR3 is TGCGCCAGCAGCCAGGGACTAGCGGGGGCCTACGAGCAGTACTTC.

The chain couples TRBV20-1 to TRBJ2-2; possibly TRBD1 for D (5 bases). The V end lost 0 bases, the J end lost 0 bases, and 11 bases lay between the germline ends. There are 16 residues in the CDR3. Germline loops: CDR1 DFQATT, CDR2 SNEGSKA (reference sequence). CDR3 nucleotide sequence: TGCAGTGCTAGAGATCAGGGTTTAACGAACACCGGGGAGCTGTTTTTT. The encoded protein is CSARDQGLTNTGELFF.

This chain connects TRBV7-3 to TRBJ2-3, with 12 bases identical to TRBD2. Per the germline V gene, CDR1 is SGHTA and CDR2 is FQGTGA. The J segment lost 2 bases and the V segment lost 5 bases, leaving 5 bases of the junction unmatched. The CDR3 runs 16 residues. The CDR3 here is CASSPRTSGNTDTQYF. DNA for the CDR3: TGTGCCAGCAGCCCGAGGACTAGCGGGAACACAGATACGCAGTATTTT. The complete variable domain, with remaining parts taken from reference TRBV7-3 and TRBJ2-3, reads GAGVSQTPSNKVTEKGKYVELRCDPISGHTALYWYRQSLGQGPEFLIYFQGTGAADDSGLPNDRFFAVRPEGSVSTLKIQRTERGDSAVYLCASSPRTSGNTDTQYFGPGTRLTVL.

The chain couples TRBV3-1 to TRBJ2-4, with TRBD1 matching over 7 bases. Germline assignment: CDR1 LGHDT and CDR2 YNNKEL (reference sequence). The CDR3 has 18 amino acids. The V and J ends lost 0 bases and 1 base, in that order; junction bases with no gene match: 9. The CDR3 reads CASSQDSTGIVAKNIQYF. The CDR3 coding sequence is TGTGCCAGCAGCCAAGATTCGACAGGGATTGTGGCCAAAAACATTCAGTACTTC. Using reference TRBV3-1 and TRBJ2-4 for the parts outside the CDR3, the full variable domain is DTAVSQTPKYLVTQMGNDKSIKCEQNLGHDTMYWYKQDSKKFLKIMFSYNNKELIINETVPNRFSPKSPDKAHLNLHINSLELGDSAVYFCASSQDSTGIVAKNIQYFGAGTRLSVL.

The CDR3 spells CASSEEASGGYEQYF. The CDR3 DNA is TGTGCCAGCAGTGAAGAGGCTAGCGGGGGTTACGAGCAGTACTTC. V gene TRBV2 combines with J gene TRBJ2-7; 10 bases are a match to TRBD2. There are 15 residues in the CDR3. Losses at the gene ends were 1 base for V and 4 bases for J; bases not matched to a gene: 4. Germline V gives CDR1 SNHLY, CDR2 FYNNEI.